A selection of T cell receptor beta chains follows, all from one sample in a study of shared clonotypes between healthy human individuals. TCRdb's table, derived via immunoSEQ multiplex PCR, lists solely in-frame clones and lacks some. The sample carries 400,000 to 550,000 clones, around three quarters recorded once. The specimen was PBMCs. The receptors derive from a woman between 35 and 50 years old in good health. Some clones in this sample may be carry-over from other donors' samples. CDR3s include the opening cysteine and the closing phenylalanine or tryptophan. The D gene is left open where the match is weak. Part of the rows lack a size; the others show once, few, many or a class for expanded clones.

V gene,D gene,J gene,clone size,CDR3 DNA,CDR3 protein
TRBV28,TRBD1,TRBJ2-5,-,TGTGCCAGCAGTTTACCCCTCGGACAGGGGCGGTATGAGACCCAGTACTTC,CASSLPLGQGRYETQYF
TRBV2,TRBD1,TRBJ2-7,-,TGTGCCAGCAGTCCAGACAGGGGGTCTTACGAGCAGTACTTC,CASSPDRGSYEQYF
TRBV7-6,-,TRBJ2-5,few,TGTGCCAGCAGCTTGGGGGGAGTACAAGAGACCCAGTACTTC,CASSLGGVQETQYF
TRBV4-1,TRBD2,TRBJ2-3,-,TGCGCCAGCAGCCAAGATGGGGGGGCAGATACGCAGTATTTT,CASSQDGGADTQYF
TRBV7-9,-,TRBJ2-2,few,TGTGCCAGCAGCTCTGACTGGGACACCGGGGAGCTGTTTTTT,CASSSDWDTGELFF
TRBV27,TRBD2,TRBJ2-1,-,TGTGCCAGCAGTTCGACGGGGGGGCGGACCGCCTACAATGAGCAGTTCTTC,CASSSTGGRTAYNEQFF
TRBV4-1,-,TRBJ2-7,-,TGCGCCAGCAGCCAAATCCAGGGCCACGAGCAGTACTTC,CASSQIQGHEQYF
TRBV18,-,TRBJ1-1,-,TGTGCCAGCTCAGGGGATCAGAACACTGAAGCTTTCTTT,CASSGDQNTEAFF
TRBV29-1,-,TRBJ2-1,-,TGCAGCGCCTCCGTATCAGTGATGAATGAGCAGTTCTTC,CSASVSVMNEQFF
TRBV6-6,-,TRBJ2-5,-,TGTGCCAGCAGTTTCCAGGGTACCGAGACCCAGTACTTC,CASSFQGTETQYF
TRBV28,TRBD1,TRBJ1-3,-,TGTGCCAGCCACTCCCCGGGACAGGAGAGCTCTGGAAACACCATATATTTT,CASHSPGQESSGNTIYF
TRBV19,-,TRBJ2-2,-,TGTGCCAGTATTGATGACAGATACCCCGGGGAGCTGTTTTTT,CASIDDRYPGELFF
TRBV19,TRBD2,TRBJ2-1,-,TGTGCCAGTAACGGACTAGCGGGAGGGCAGCAGTTCTTC,CASNGLAGGQQFF
TRBV28,-,TRBJ1-1,-,TGTGCCAGCAGTTCGGCCGTGACAGGACAAGCTTTCTTT,CASSSAVTGQAFF
TRBV4-2,-,TRBJ1-4,-,TGTGCCAGCAGCCAAAACAGTGCAACTAATGAAAAACTGTTTTTT,CASSQNSATNEKLFF
TRBV11-3,-,TRBJ1-1,-,TGTGCCAGCAGCTTAGAGGGCATTGGTGAAGCTTTCTTT,CASSLEGIGEAFF
TRBV10-2,-,TRBJ1-5,many,TGCGCCAGCAGTGAGGACAGGACCCGCAATCAGCCCCAGCATTTT,CASSEDRTRNQPQHF
TRBV5-1,-,TRBJ2-2,-,TGCGCCAGCAGCTTGGTTTCCGGGGTGTCTCCCGGGGAGCTGTTTTTT,CASSLVSGVSPGELFF
TRBV4-2,-,TRBJ2-1,many,TGTGCCAGCAGCCAAGTCCAGGGCATTAACTCCTACAATGAGCAGTTCTTC,CASSQVQGINSYNEQFF
TRBV7-6,-,TRBJ2-4,-,TGTGCCAGCAGCCCAAAGAGTGATCCGAGGGAGGTCAACATTCAGTACTTC,CASSPKSDPREVNIQYF
TRBV19,-,TRBJ2-1,-,TGTGCCAGTAGTATTGGGACCAACAATGAGCAGTTCTTC,CASSIGTNNEQFF
TRBV7-9,TRBD2,TRBJ2-1,-,TGTGCCAGCAGCTCCGCGGGAGCGGGAGAGCAGTTCTTC,CASSSAGAGEQFF
TRBV7-9,TRBD2,TRBJ2-7,-,TGTGCCAGCAGCTCATTAGCGGGAGCCCGCGAGCAGTACTTC,CASSSLAGAREQYF
TRBV28,-,TRBJ1-1,few,TGTGCCAGCAGTCGCGCGGACGGGAACACTGAAGCTTTCTTT,CASSRADGNTEAFF
TRBV7-9,TRBD2,TRBJ2-7,-,TGTGCCAGCAGCGACCCAACTAGCGGGAGCTACGAGCAGTACTTC,CASSDPTSGSYEQYF
TRBV19,TRBD2,TRBJ2-1,-,TGTGCCAGTAGTATTGGGACTAGCGGGATCAGTGAGCAGTTCTTC,CASSIGTSGISEQFF
TRBV10-3,-,TRBJ2-1,-,TGTGCCATCAGTGATTGGGGCCAGCTCTACAATGAGCAGTTCTTC,CAISDWGQLYNEQFF